These 19 T cell receptor beta chains share one sample of origin, sequenced in a study of T-cell memory formation after mild COVID-19. TCRdb itself ran the 5' RACE reads through MiXCR, one entry per CDR3 protein. The table records over 150,000 distinct CDR3 sequences, around a sixth of them present only once. Sequencing was carried out using PBMCs or a T cell subset sorted from them (not recorded which). Every receptor here comes from a man between 18 and 29 years old who had mild COVID-19 (a few samples of this study predate the infection). Cell type and time point are not known.

This clonotype was detected only a few times. The V and J genes are TRBV6-2 or TRBV6-3 and TRBJ2-7; D is undetermined. Germline V gives CDR1 MNHEY, CDR2 SVGEGT. This CDR3 has 11 residues. V lost 11 bases and J 5 bases, leaving 13 bases between the germline ends. CDR3 region: CARQTHHEQYV. The CDR3 DNA sequence: TGTGCCCGCCAAACCCACCACGAGCAGTACGTC.

This clonotype was observed a handful of times. The chain employs TRBV7-6 and TRBJ2-1; 10 nucleotides agree with TRBD1. CDR1 and CDR2 (germline): SGHVS, FNYEAQ. The CDR3 loop spans 21 amino acids. V was pared by 5 bases and J by 0 bases, with 19 bases of the junction left unmatched. Here the CDR3 reads CASSNKKPGQGRYSSYNEQFF. CDR3 nucleotides: TGTGCCAGCAGCAATAAAAAGCCGGGACAGGGGCGATATAGCTCCTACAATGAGCAGTTCTTC.

This clonotype was seen repeatedly, ten times or more. V gene TRBV27 combines with J gene TRBJ2-2; the D gene is possibly TRBD1 (5 bases). Germline CDR1 and CDR2: MNHEY and SMNVEV (reference sequence). This CDR3 has 13 amino acids. V gave up 5 bases and J gave up 5 bases, with 9 bases separating them. Here the CDR3 DNA reads TGTGCCAGCAGTACGCAGGGAACCGGGGAGCTGTTTTTT. Its translation: CASSTQGTGELFF.

This clonotype was seen more than once but under ten times. This sequence joins TRBV20-1 and TRBJ2-1; TRBD2 aligns across 10 bases. Trimming removed 4 bases from V and 4 bases from J; junction bases left unmatched: 4. The germline V gene encodes CDR1 DFQATT and CDR2 SNEGSKA (reference sequence). This CDR3 has 14 amino acids. The CDR3 region has the DNA TGCAGTGCTAACCTAGCGGGGGCTTACAATGAGCAGTTCTTC. Translation gives CSANLAGAYNEQFF.

The sample holds a few counts of this clonotype. The chain's CDR3 is CASRAPGGHQPQHF. CDR3 DNA: TGTGCCAGCCGGGCCCCGGGGGGCCATCAGCCCCAGCATTTT. The V gene is TRBV6-2 or TRBV6-3, the J gene TRBJ1-5; TRBD1 is a possible D gene (6 bases). From germline, CDR1 is MNHEY and CDR2 SVGEGT. The CDR3 contains 14 residues. The V end was cut by 8 bases, the J end by 5 bases, with 16 bases between.

In this sample, this clonotype turned up a few times. The genes are TRBV4-1 and TRBJ2-5; tentative D call: TRBD1 (6 bases). The CDR3 has 16 amino acids. CDR1 and CDR2 from the germline V gene are MGHRA and YSYEKL. Trimming took off 4 bases at V and 7 bases at J, with 22 bases between the two ends. CDR3 nucleotides: TGCGCCAGCAGCCTAGGACCCGGGACAAGCCCGTGGACCCAGTACTTC. Protein product: CASSLGPGTSPWTQYF.

This clonotype was detected a few times. The chain carries TRBV7-3 and TRBJ1-5; no reliable D call. In germline, CDR1 is SGHTA, CDR2 FQGTGA. The V and J ends lost 5 bases and 5 bases respectively, with 10 bases between them. CDR3 length: 13 amino acids. DNA for the CDR3: TGTGCCAGCAGCCGAGGGCCCGATCAGCCCCAGCATTTT. Protein product: CASSRGPDQPQHF.

The chain has TRBV5-1 and TRBJ2-3; D is unresolved. Trimming took 0 bases from V and 4 from J, leaving 15 bases between them. This CDR3 region has 16 residues. CDR1 is SGHRS and CDR2 is YFSETQ in the germline V gene. The CDR3, as DNA: TGCGCCAGCAGCTTGGGGTATACGGAACCCGCAGATACGCAGTATTTT. Amino acid sequence: CASSLGYTEPADTQYF.

A few counts support this clonotype. The genes are TRBV28 and TRBJ1-4; D may be TRBD1 (5 bases). Per germline, CDR1 MDHEN and CDR2 SYDVKM. This CDR3 is 14 amino acids long. Trimming took off 7 bases at V and 8 bases at J, with 17 bases between the two ends. CDR3 loop: CASTPGTAGEKLFF. DNA of the CDR3: TGTGCCAGCACCCCCGGGACGGCTGGGGAAAAACTGTTTTTT.

The V gene is TRBV6-4, the J gene TRBJ1-1, with no clear D. Germline loops: CDR1 MRHNA, CDR2 SNTAGT. This CDR3 has 13 residues. With 3 bases removed from V and 5 bases from J, the gap between germline ends came to 10 bases. The CDR3 nucleotides are TGTGCCAGCAGTGAATCAAGAGGGACTGAAGCTTTCTTT. This sequence encodes CASSESRGTEAFF.

Note on this clonotype: A much larger clonotype is one base distant, so this may be a read error. The rearrangement joins TRBV7-2 to TRBJ2-5, with D unclear. The CDR3 consists of 13 residues. Germline assignment: CDR1 SGHTA and CDR2 FQGNSA. For the CDR3, the DNA is TGTGCCTGCAGCGCCAGGCCTCAAGAGACCCAGTACTTC. Translating it yields CACSARPQETQYF.

Only a few counts were recorded for this clonotype. The genes are TRBV12-3 or TRBV12-4 and TRBJ2-1; TRBD1 matches at 8 bases. Trimming cost V 8 bases and J 2 bases; bases outside gene matches: 8. The CDR3 extends over 15 amino acids. CDR3 loop: CASLPGTGPYNEQFF. Here the CDR3 DNA reads TGTGCCAGCCTTCCGGGGACAGGCCCCTACAATGAGCAGTTCTTC.

This clonotype has more than one count but fewer than ten. The chain links TRBV6-2 or TRBV6-3 to TRBJ1-2; possible D gene TRBD1, 5 bases. Germline CDR1 MNHEY, CDR2 SVGEGT. Trimming left V 8 bases short and J 4 bases short, with 14 bases between. CDR3 length: 13 residues. The CDR3 spells CASRTQGIYGYTF. CDR3 sequence (DNA): TGTGCCAGCCGGACCCAGGGCATCTATGGCTACACCTTC.

V and J are TRBV5-1 and TRBJ1-6; D gene ambiguous. Germline loops: CDR1 SGHRS, CDR2 YFSETQ. Trimming left V 0 bases short and J 6 bases short, with 7 bases between. The CDR3 covers 14 residues. The CDR3 DNA follows: TGCGCCAGCAGCTTGGAGGGAATTAATTCACCCCTCCACTTT. This translates into CASSLEGINSPLHF.

The chain is built from TRBV4-2 and TRBJ1-6; TRBD1 matches 7 bases. Per the germline V gene, CDR1 is LGHNA and CDR2 is YNFKEQ. The CDR3 extends over 17 amino acids. Trimming removed 0 bases from V and 7 bases from J; junction bases left unmatched: 9. The CDR3 DNA follows: TGTGCCAGCAGCCAAGACAGGCCGGGACAGAGAAATTCACCCCTCCACTTT. It is translated as CASSQDRPGQRNSPLHF.

There are a few counts of this clonotype. The chain combines TRBV25-1 with TRBJ2-3; no clear D. The CDR3 totals 13 residues. CDR1 is MGHDK and CDR2 is SYGVNS in the germline V gene. V was shortened by 3 bases and J by 2 bases, with 6 bases between the two germline ends. The CDR3 loop is CASSEHYTDTQYF. CDR3 sequence (DNA): TGTGCCAGCAGTGAGCACTACACAGATACGCAGTATTTT.

This clonotype was counted between two and nine times. The chain uses TRBV5-1 and TRBJ2-7, with D possibly being TRBD1 (5 bases). Deletions cut 4 bases from V and 4 bases from J, with 12 bases between. Germline lookup yields CDR1 SGHRS and CDR2 YFSETQ. This CDR3 spans 13 amino acids. The CDR3 region has the DNA TGCGCCAGCAGCCCCCAGCAGGGTTACGAGCAGTACTTC. Its translation is CASSPQQGYEQYF.

The chain joins TRBV24-1 to TRBJ2-2; D possibly uses TRBD1 or TRBD2 (5 bases each). The CDR3 contains 16 residues. CDR1 KGHDR and CDR2 SFDVKD come from the germline V gene. The V gene lost 1 base and the J gene lost 3 bases, with 11 bases spanning the gap. The CDR3 region is CATSDFSRGDTGELFF. In nucleotides, the CDR3 is TGTGCCACCAGTGATTTTTCTAGGGGAGACACCGGGGAGCTGTTTTTT.

This chain links TRBV7-2 with TRBJ2-1; no definite D call. This CDR3 spans 13 amino acids. V lost 1 base and J lost 8, with 9 bases in between. The germline V gene encodes CDR1 SGHTA and CDR2 FQGNSA. The DNA of the CDR3 is TGTGCCAGCAGCTTAGGTCGTGTAGATGAGCAGTTCTTC. Amino acids: CASSLGRVDEQFF.